These 21 T cell receptor beta chains originate from one sample sequenced in a study of blood T cell repertoires in COVID-19. Here immunoSEQ multiplex PCR was the method, and the copy in TCRdb shows in-frame clones only, minus some. The sample yields over 150,000 clones, about 90% seen once. The source material was PBMCs or T cells enriched from blood (not recorded which). The origin of the receptors is a woman in her 30s who had recovered from COVID-19.

The genes are TRBV27 and TRBJ2-2, with TRBD2 matching over 7 bases. The V and J ends lost 3 bases and 5 bases, in that order; junction bases with no gene match: 6. CDR1 and CDR2 (germline): MNHEY, SMNVEV (reference sequence). The CDR3 sequence is 15 residues long. CDR3 bases: TGTGCCAGCAGTTTTGGGACGGGAGGAACCGGGGAGCTGTTTTTT. Its protein product is CASSFGTGGTGELFF.

V and J are TRBV7-3 and TRBJ2-1, with TRBD2 identical over 7 bases. V lost 4 bases and J lost 10; bases outside the gene matches: 7. The CDR3 covers 13 residues. Germline lookup yields CDR1 SGHTA and CDR2 FQGTGA. The CDR3 region has the DNA TGTGCCAGCAGCTGGACTAGTTTGGGGGAGCAGTTCTTC. This gives the protein CASSWTSLGEQFF.

This clone was recorded once. The chain uses TRBV27 and TRBJ1-4; D gene unclear. The V end lost 3 bases, the J end lost 7 bases, and 12 bases lay between the germline ends. Germline assignment: CDR1 MNHEY and CDR2 SMNVEV (reference sequence). The length of the CDR3 is 14 residues. CDR3 loop: CASSFGSGSEKLFF. Written as DNA, the CDR3 is TGTGCCAGCAGTTTCGGATCGGGGTCTGAAAAACTGTTTTTT.

The chain couples TRBV11-3 to TRBJ1-2, with D hard to call. V gave up 5 bases and J gave up 4 bases, with 14 bases separating them. The germline V gene has CDR1 SGHNT and CDR2 YENEEA. This CDR3 has 14 amino acids. The CDR3 DNA follows: TGTGCCAGCAGCATACGGCGAGGCCTCTATGGCTACACCTTC. It yields the protein CASSIRRGLYGYTF.

J is TRBJ2-5 and V is TRBV10-2; D remains unclear. Germline CDR1 and CDR2: WSHSY and SAAADI. The CDR3 is made up of 11 amino acids. Trimming removed 3 bases at V and 3 bases at J, with 2 bases between. CDR3 sequence reads: CASSDEETQYF. In DNA, the CDR3 is TGCGCCAGCAGTGACGAAGAGACCCAGTACTTC.

The CDR3 region has the DNA TGTGCCAGCAGTCATAGGGCGGGGCCTTCCTACGAGCAGTACTTC. It yields the protein CASSHRAGPSYEQYF. V gene TRBV3-1 (or the pseudogene TRBV3-2) combines with J gene TRBJ2-7, with D perhaps TRBD2 (6 bases). The germline V gene has CDR1 LGHDT and CDR2 YNNKEL (reference sequence). The CDR3 totals 15 residues. The V end lost 6 bases, the J end lost 1 base, and 16 bases lay between the germline ends.

This chain uses TRBV30 with TRBJ1-1; TRBD1 matches 7 bases. The ends lost 0 bases at V and 6 bases at J; junction bases unmatched: 10. Looked up from germline, CDR1 is GTSNPN and CDR2 is SVGIG (reference sequence). The CDR3 loop spans 15 amino acids. The CDR3 bases are TGTGCCTGGAGTGTACTCGTCAGGGGGAGGTCTGAAGCTTTCTTT. It translates to CAWSVLVRGRSEAFF. Using reference TRBV30 and TRBJ1-1 for the parts outside the CDR3, the full variable domain is SQTIHQWPATLVQPVGSPLSLECTVEGTSNPNLYWYRQAAGRGLQLLFYSVGIGQISSEVPQNLSASRPQDRQFILSSKKLLLSDSGFYLCAWSVLVRGRSEAFFGQGTRLTVV.

The chain couples TRBV6-4 to TRBJ2-7; TRBD2 matches at 9 bases. Germline V gene sequence: CDR1 MRHNA, CDR2 SNTAGT. The V gene end was trimmed by 3 bases and the J gene end by 0 bases; junction bases not matched to a gene: 0. CDR3 length: 14 amino acids. Written as DNA, the CDR3 is TGTGCCAGCAGTGAGCGGGAGGGCTCCTACGAGCAGTACTTC. Translating gives CASSEREGSYEQYF.

This chain connects TRBV25-1 to TRBJ2-3; 9 nucleotides agree with TRBD2. Germline V CDR1 and CDR2: MGHDK, SYGVNS. The CDR3 has 14 residues. With V trimmed by 6 bases and J by 6 bases, 7 bases remained unmatched. The CDR3 DNA is TGTGCCAGCAGCCGGCGGGGGGGCCTGGATACGCAGTATTTT. Residues: CASSRRGGLDTQYF.

The V call is TRBV2, the J call TRBJ1-3, with a possible D match to TRBD1 (6 bases). This CDR3 region has 14 residues. V was trimmed by 8 bases and J by 2 bases, leaving 13 bases between them. Germline values: CDR1 SNHLY, CDR2 FYNNEI. CDR3 sequence: CASAVRGTGNTIYF. In DNA form, the CDR3 reads TGTGCCAGCGCGGTCAGGGGCACTGGAAACACCATATATTTT.

The chain combines TRBV6-4 with TRBJ1-5; TRBD1 matches 7 bases. Losses at the gene ends were 5 bases for V and 2 bases for J; bases not matched to a gene: 3. CDR1 MRHNA and CDR2 SNTAGT come from the germline V gene. The CDR3 loop spans 14 amino acids. The CDR3 nucleotides read TGTGCCAGCAGTCCCGGACAGGGCAATCAGCCCCAGCATTTT. The encoded protein is CASSPGQGNQPQHF.

The rearrangement links TRBV19 to TRBJ1-6; 10 bases map to TRBD1. CDR1 is LNHDA and CDR2 is SQIVND in the germline V gene (reference sequence). The CDR3 is made up of 16 amino acids. V gave up 6 bases and J gave up 12 bases; unmatched junction bases: 14. The CDR3 bases are TGTGCCAGTAGACCCTACGGGACAGGGGAACGGTTACCCCTCCACTTT. Translating it yields CASRPYGTGERLPLHF.

The chain employs TRBV25-1 and TRBJ1-5, with 10 bases identical to TRBD1. V gave up 1 base and J gave up 6 bases; unmatched junction bases: 6. Germline assignment: CDR1 MGHDK and CDR2 SYGVNS. This CDR3 has 16 residues. The CDR3 nucleotides are TGTGCCAGCAGTGAATTCGGGGACAGGGGATCTCAGCCCCAGCATTTT. Protein sequence: CASSEFGDRGSQPQHF.

The chain joins TRBV12-3 or TRBV12-4 to TRBJ1-4, with TRBD1 as a possible D gene (5 bases). Trimming shortened V by 3 bases and J by 8 bases, and 10 bases separated the two germline ends. The CDR3 extends over 13 amino acids. CDR3 amino acids: CASSFPGPEKLFF. The CDR3, as DNA: TGTGCCAGCAGTTTTCCAGGGCCGGAAAAACTGTTTTTT.

V usage is TRBV11-2 and J usage is TRBJ2-3; 11 bases map to TRBD2. The germline CDR1 and CDR2 sequences are SGHAT and FQNNGV. The CDR3 consists of 16 residues. J was trimmed by 5 bases and V by 1 base; bases with no gene match: 5. The CDR3 nucleotides are TGTGCCAGCAGCTTAGTAGCGGGGGGGCGAGGAGATACGCAGTATTTT. Protein: CASSLVAGGRGDTQYF.

This clone was detected only once. Written as DNA, the CDR3 is TGCAGCGTCGCCTCGTTCGTGGACAGGGCGGGGACTGAAGCTTTCTTT. It yields the protein CSVASFVDRAGTEAFF. V is TRBV29-1 and J is TRBJ1-1, with TRBD1 identical over 8 bases. Germline CDR1 SQVTM, CDR2 ANQGSEA. J gave up 5 bases and V 6 bases, and 17 bases lay outside the gene matches. The CDR3 spans 16 residues.

This clone was detected once. The gene calls are TRBV11-3 and TRBJ2-2; 8 positions agree with TRBD2. The CDR3 is made up of 17 amino acids. CDR1 SGHNT and CDR2 YENEEA come from the germline V gene. V lost 8 bases and J lost 4; bases outside the gene matches: 15. CDR3 in DNA: TGTGCCAGCTCGAATTTGGTCGGGAGGGCATTCACCGGGGAGCTGTTTTTT. This codes for CASSNLVGRAFTGELFF.

This sequence joins TRBV5-4 and TRBJ2-5, with 8 bases fitting TRBD1. The CDR3 has 15 residues. Germline loops: CDR1 SGHNT, CDR2 YYREEE (reference sequence). The V segment lost 4 bases and the J segment 1 base; nucleotides outside the gene matches: 6. CDR3 sequence (DNA): TGTGCCAGCAGCGGGCGGACAGGGATCCAAGAGACCCAGTACTTC. The encoded protein is CASSGRTGIQETQYF.

The rearrangement uses TRBV15 and TRBJ2-7; a weak D match, TRBD2 (5 bases). The CDR3 is 11 amino acids. The germline CDR1 and CDR2 sequences are LNHNV and YYDKDF (reference sequence). Trimming stripped 8 bases from V and 1 base from J, with 6 bases between. In DNA form, the CDR3 reads TGTGCCACCGGGAGTTCCTACGAGCAGTACTTC. Protein sequence: CATGSSYEQYF.

The chain recombines TRBV19 with TRBJ1-5; tentative D call: TRBD1 (5 bases). Germline V gene sequence: CDR1 LNHDA, CDR2 SQIVND (reference sequence). This CDR3 has 15 residues. Trimming left V 0 bases short and J 4 bases short, with 10 bases between. The CDR3 spells CASSIDQEGNQPQHF. The CDR3 region has the DNA TGTGCCAGTAGTATAGATCAGGAGGGGAATCAGCCCCAGCATTTT.

This clone occurred a few times. The chain carries TRBV7-8 and TRBJ2-4; 7 bases align to TRBD1. Germline loops: CDR1 SGHVS, CDR2 FQNEAQ. The CDR3 is made up of 16 amino acids. After removal of 1 base from V and 4 bases from J, the junction contained 7 bases not matched to a gene. The CDR3 protein is CASSLGIGTAKNIQYF. In DNA form, the CDR3 reads TGTGCCAGCAGCTTAGGAATAGGGACAGCTAAAAACATTCAGTACTTC.